This T cell receptor beta chain was recovered during a study of cytomegalovirus exposure and HLA in healthy donors. Study-wide background: Later analysis reported that the approximately 120 validation repertoires shared the platform of the 600 to 750 first-cohort repertoires. General study points: Under in vitro conditions, a few CMV-associated chains were confirmed as specific for CMV antigens. The study listed roughly 150 cytomegalovirus-associated TCR beta chains.

Only in-frame clones appear in the TCRdb table, and some are missing; sequencing was by immunoSEQ multiplex PCR. The sample records about 110,000 clones, approximately 90% being singletons. V lost 3 bases to trimming and J lost 1 base, with 15 bases between them. Germline V lookup: CDR1 GTSNPN, CDR2 SVGIG (reference sequence). The CDR3 runs 16 residues. Points on this clone: Its specificity is not known.

The chain couples TRBV30 to TRBJ2-2; D possibly corresponds to TRBD2 (5 bases). Sequencing was carried out using PBMCs. The origin of this receptor is a woman under 30 in good health and CMV-seronegative. The CDR3 protein is CAWRSGYAGNTGELFF. CDR3 nucleotide sequence: TGTGCCTGGAGATCGGGGTACGCAGGGAACACCGGGGAGCTGTTTTTT.